This TCR beta chain was identified in a study of T-cell memory formation after mild COVID-19. Study at large: Clustering of TCRs was largely donor specific.

The sample holds a few counts of this clonotype. No antigen is known for it. Sample barcodes and UMIs were carried by the TCR alpha and TCR beta cDNA libraries that 5'RACE generated with constant-segment primers. TCRdb independently ran MiXCR on the 5' RACE reads; one entry per CDR3 protein. The sample has 550,000 to 700,000 distinct CDR3 sequences; roughly 17% are singletons. The CDR3 contains 14 residues. The V segment lost 7 bases and the J segment 11 bases; nucleotides outside the gene matches: 16. Germline CDR1 reads SQVTM; CDR2 reads ANQGSEA. Study-level points and caveats: Some clones that responded turned up in pre-infection memory, which suggests that cross-reactive memory joined in. In second-wave clones peaking day 37, SARS-CoV-2 specificity remained unconfirmed.

Sequencing was performed on PBMCs or a T cell subset sorted from them (not recorded which). The chain couples TRBV29-1 to TRBJ1-5, with TRBD1 identical over 8 bases. This TCR was sampled from an adult woman who had mild COVID-19 (a few samples of this study predate the infection). Cell type and time point are not known. CDR3 residues: CSAGAALDRAAQHF. The CDR3 bases are TGCAGCGCTGGTGCGGCTTTGGACAGGGCAGCCCAGCATTTT.